This T cell receptor (beta chain) was profiled in a study of persistence of HIV-infected CD4 T cells. The germline V gene encodes CDR1 SGHRS and CDR2 YFSETQ. V gave up 1 base and J gave up 8 bases; unmatched junction bases: 6. This CDR3 comprises 16 residues. The libraries were made with immunoSEQ version 4 in survey mode. Libraries were prepared by immunoSEQ multiplex PCR; TCRdb keeps only in-frame clonotypes and omits some of them. The table lists fewer than 35,000 clones, roughly 71% of them singletons, with 1.4% in the top ten. Cells were stimulated with overlapping HIV-1 Gag 15-mer peptides. Sorting of responding CD4+ T cells relied on upregulated CD40 ligand together with CD69. Of note for this clone: Its antigen is still unknown.

The gene calls are TRBV5-1 and TRBJ1-6, with TRBD1 matching over 10 bases. This receptor was obtained from an adult man with HIV who was CMV-seropositive. This specimen was CD4+ T cells sorted from PBMCs after roughly 17-hour stimulation, taken from a patient who received antiretroviral therapy. In DNA form, the CDR3 reads TGCGCCAGCAGCTTGTGGTCCGGGACAGGGGATTCACCCCTCCACTTT. This gives the protein CASSLWSGTGDSPLHF.